This T cell receptor (beta chain) stems from a study of control samples from healthy donors and cancer patients. The repertoire was sequenced with immunoSEQ multiplex PCR; TCRdb's copy has only in-frame clones and lacks some. The table has some 130,000 clones, roughly 90% seen once; the top ten hold around 5.8%. This clone showed up just once. This TCR derives from a man in his late teens or twenties in good health. Sequencing was performed on blood.

The CDR3, as DNA: TGTGCCAGCAGTGTAACTCCGGGACAGACTTTTGGAAACACCATATATTTT. The encoded protein is CASSVTPGQTFGNTIYF. The genes are TRBV9 and TRBJ1-3; TRBD1 agrees at 7 bases. The length of the CDR3 is 17 residues. Germline V gene sequence: CDR1 SGDLS, CDR2 YYNGEE. Trimming cost V 5 bases and J 3 bases; bases outside gene matches: 14.